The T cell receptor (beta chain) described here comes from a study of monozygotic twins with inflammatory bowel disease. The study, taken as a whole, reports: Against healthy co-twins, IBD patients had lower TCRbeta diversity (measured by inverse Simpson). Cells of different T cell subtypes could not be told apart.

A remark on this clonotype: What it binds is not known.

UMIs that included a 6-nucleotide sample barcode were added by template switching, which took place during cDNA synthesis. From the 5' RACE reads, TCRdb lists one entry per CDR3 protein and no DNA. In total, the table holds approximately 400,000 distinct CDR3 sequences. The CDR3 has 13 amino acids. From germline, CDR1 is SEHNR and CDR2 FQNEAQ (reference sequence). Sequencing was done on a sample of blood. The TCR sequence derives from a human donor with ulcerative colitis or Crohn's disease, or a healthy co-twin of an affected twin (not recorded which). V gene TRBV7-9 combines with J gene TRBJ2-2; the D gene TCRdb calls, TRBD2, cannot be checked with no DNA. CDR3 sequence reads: CASSPAGVGELFF.